This T cell receptor (beta chain) was captured by sequencing in a study of OX40 agonist ivuxolimab in advanced cancers. Across the study: Melanoma, hepatocellular carcinoma, head and neck or renal cell cancer occurred in dose-escalation patients. Partial response was recorded in three patients: one hepatocellular carcinoma and two cutaneous melanoma cases. Study observations and caveats: People who partly responded at 0.1-3.0 mg/kg had some of the least clonal expansion seen.

The CDR3 covers 16 residues. CDR1 is SGHDT, CDR2 YYEEEE, per germline. The V end lost 0 bases, the J end lost 3 bases, and 12 bases lay between the germline ends. Sequenced by immunoSEQ multiplex PCR; TCRdb stores in-frame clones only, minus some. The sample lists about 68,000 clones, 75% to 95% occurring once. Baseline was the first blood sampling point, followed by cycle 4 day 1 and cycle 7 day 1. Concerning this clone itself: No antigen is known for it.

The sequence was collected from an adult with an advanced solid tumor such as melanoma, head and neck, liver or kidney cancer. The source was CD4+ or CD8+ T cells sorted from blood, collected in a trial of the OX40 agonist ivuxolimab. The V call is TRBV5-6, the J call TRBJ2-2, with D perhaps given as TRBD1 or TRBD2 (5 bases each). CDR3 bases: TGTGCCAGCAGCTTGGTCACGGGACCGTACACCGGGGAGCTGTTTTTT. This codes for CASSLVTGPYTGELFF. Together with reference TRBV5-6 and TRBJ2-2, the CDR3 gives the full variable domain: DAGVTQSPTHLIKTRGQQVTLRCSPKSGHDTVSWYQQALGQGPQFIFQYYEEEERQRGNFPDRFSGHQFPNYSSELNVNALLLGDSALYLCASSLVTGPYTGELFFGEGSRLTVL.